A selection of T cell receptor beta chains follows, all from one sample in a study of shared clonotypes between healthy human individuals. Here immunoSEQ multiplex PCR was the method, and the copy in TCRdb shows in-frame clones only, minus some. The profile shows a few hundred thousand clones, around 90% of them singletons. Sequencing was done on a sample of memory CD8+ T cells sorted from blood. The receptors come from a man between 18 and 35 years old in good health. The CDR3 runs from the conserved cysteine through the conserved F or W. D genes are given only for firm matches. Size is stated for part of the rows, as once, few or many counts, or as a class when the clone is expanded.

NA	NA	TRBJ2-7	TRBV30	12	TGTGCCTGGAGTGGAACGAGAAACGAGCAGTACTTC	CAWSGTRNEQYF
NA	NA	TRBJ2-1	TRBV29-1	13	TGCAGCGTTGTGTCAGGGACCTACAATGAGCAGTTCTTC	CSVVSGTYNEQFF
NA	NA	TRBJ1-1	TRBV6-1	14	TGTGCCAGCATACAGTCGGGGAAGTACACTGAAGCTTTCTTT	CASIQSGKYTEAFF
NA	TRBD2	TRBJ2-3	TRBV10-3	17	TGTGCCATCAGTGATGGGACTAGCGGGGCAATCACAGATACGCAGTATTTT	CAISDGTSGAITDTQYF
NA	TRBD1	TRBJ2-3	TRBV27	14	TGTGCCAGCAGCCACCGGACAGGGACAGATACGCAGTATTTT	CASSHRTGTDTQYF
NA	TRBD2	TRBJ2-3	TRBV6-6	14	TGTGCCAGCAGTCTAGCGGGAGAAATTGGTACGCAGTATTTT	CASSLAGEIGTQYF
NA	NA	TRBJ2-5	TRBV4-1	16	TGCGCCAGCAGCCAAGAGAGACAGCTGTCTGGTGAGACCCAGTACTTC	CASSQERQLSGETQYF
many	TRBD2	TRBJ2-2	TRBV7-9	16	TGTGCCAGCAGCACTGGGGAGGGAGTTTCGACCGGGGAGCTGTTTTTT	CASSTGEGVSTGELFF
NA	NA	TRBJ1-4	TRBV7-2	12	TGTGCCAGCAGCCCAGACAGAGAAAAACTGTTTTTT	CASSPDREKLFF
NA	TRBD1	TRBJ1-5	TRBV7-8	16	TGTGCCAGCAGCCCCCGGGACAGGGTCCCCGATCAGCCCCAGCATTTT	CASSPRDRVPDQPQHF
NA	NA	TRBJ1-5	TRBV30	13	TGTGCCTGGAGTGTAGAAAGGGGTCAGCCCCAGCATTTT	CAWSVERGQPQHF
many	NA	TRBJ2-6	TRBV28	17	TGTGCCAGCAGTGAGAATTTGAAGGGGGCTGGGGCCAACGTCCTGACTTTC	CASSENLKGAGANVLTF
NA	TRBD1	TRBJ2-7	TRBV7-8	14	TGTGCCAGCAGCTATGGGGGACAGGGATCGGAGCAGTACTTC	CASSYGGQGSEQYF
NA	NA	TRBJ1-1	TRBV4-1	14	TGCGCCAGCAGCCAAGGTAGGGTTGACACTGAAGCTTTCTTT	CASSQGRVDTEAFF
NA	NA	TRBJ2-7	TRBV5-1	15	TGCGCCAGCAGCCCGGGACCGCGAACGGCCTACGAGCAGTACTTC	CASSPGPRTAYEQYF
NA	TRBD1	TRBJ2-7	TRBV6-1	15	TGTGCCAGCAGTGAAGGGAGGACAGGGAGGCTCGAGCAGTACTTC	CASSEGRTGRLEQYF
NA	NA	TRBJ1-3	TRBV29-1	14	TGCAGCGTAGCCGGGACTGACTCTGGAAACACCATATATTTT	CSVAGTDSGNTIYF
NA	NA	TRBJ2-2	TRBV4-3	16	TGCGCCAGCAGCCAAGACCGAGACAGGAACACCGGGGAGCTGTTTTTT	CASSQDRDRNTGELFF
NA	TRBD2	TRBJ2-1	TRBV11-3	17	TGTGCCAGCAGCTTATGGGGACTAGCGGGAGAAAGCAATGAGCAGTTCTTC	CASSLWGLAGESNEQFF
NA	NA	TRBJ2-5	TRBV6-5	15	TGTGCCAGCAGTTACCTCCGGGCCACGGGAGAGACCCAGTACTTC	CASSYLRATGETQYF
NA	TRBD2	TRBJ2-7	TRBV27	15	TGTGCCAGCAGTTTCCTAGCGGGAGGCCCCTACGAGCAGTACTTC	CASSFLAGGPYEQYF
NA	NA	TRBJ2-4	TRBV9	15	TGTGCCAGCAGCGTAGTTGGGGGTTCCAAAAACATTCAGTACTTC	CASSVVGGSKNIQYF
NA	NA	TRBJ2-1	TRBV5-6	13	TGTGCCAGCAGCTCCACGATGGGAGATGAGCAGTTCTTC	CASSSTMGDEQFF
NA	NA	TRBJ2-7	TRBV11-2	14	TGTGCCAGCAGCCCCCGACAGAGGATCTACGAGCAGTACTTC	CASSPRQRIYEQYF
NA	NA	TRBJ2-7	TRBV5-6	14	TGTGCCAGCAGCTTGGCGGGGTCGGCGTACGAGCAGTACTTC	CASSLAGSAYEQYF
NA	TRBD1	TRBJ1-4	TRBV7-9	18	TGTGCCAGCAGCTCGAGCCTACTTACAGGGGTGACTAATGAAAAACTGTTTTTT	CASSSSLLTGVTNEKLFF
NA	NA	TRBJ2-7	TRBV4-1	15	TGCGCCAGCAGCCAACGTCAGGGGGGCTCCTACGAGCAGTACTTC	CASSQRQGGSYEQYF
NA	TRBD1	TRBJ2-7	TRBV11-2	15	TGTGCCAGCAGCTCGACAGGGACCCTTACCTACGAGCAGTACTTC	CASSSTGTLTYEQYF